Reported below is one T cell receptor (beta chain). The entry originates in a study of blood T cell repertoires in COVID-19. Across the whole study: Whether acute or convalescent, the COVID-19 samples came from the United States, Italy and Spain. PBMCs, B-cell-depleted T cells, or T cells provided the cDNA or gDNA that made up the material.

In the authors' workflow: Nucleated cell number was recorded as an estimate derived from reference gene primer amplification. Clones were read by immunoSEQ multiplex PCR, and TCRdb kept only the in-frame ones, dropping some. From that table come the V and J calls and clone size; the DNA was used to work out D and trimming. This sample carries 140,000 to 150,000 clones, approximately 89% of them seen once, and the ten largest clones take about 1.7%. Between the trimmed V and J ends, which lost 7 bases and 5 bases, there was a span of 8 bases. Looked up from germline, CDR1 is SNHLY and CDR2 is FYNNEI. This CDR3 has 12 amino acids.

This receptor was obtained from a woman in her 50s with acute or convalescent COVID-19. This chain joins TRBV2 and TRBJ1-4, with D perhaps TRBD1 (6 bases). Source material: peripheral blood. The CDR3 bases are TGTGCCAGCAACAGGGAAAATGAAAAACTGTTTTTT. Translated: CASNRENEKLFF. The whole variable domain, remainder taken from reference TRBV2 and TRBJ1-4, is EPEVTQTPSHQVTQMGQEVILRCVPISNHLYFYWYRQILGQKVEFLVSFYNNEISEKSEIFDDQFSVERPDGSNFTLKIRSTKLEDSAMYFCASNRENEKLFFGSGTQLSVL.